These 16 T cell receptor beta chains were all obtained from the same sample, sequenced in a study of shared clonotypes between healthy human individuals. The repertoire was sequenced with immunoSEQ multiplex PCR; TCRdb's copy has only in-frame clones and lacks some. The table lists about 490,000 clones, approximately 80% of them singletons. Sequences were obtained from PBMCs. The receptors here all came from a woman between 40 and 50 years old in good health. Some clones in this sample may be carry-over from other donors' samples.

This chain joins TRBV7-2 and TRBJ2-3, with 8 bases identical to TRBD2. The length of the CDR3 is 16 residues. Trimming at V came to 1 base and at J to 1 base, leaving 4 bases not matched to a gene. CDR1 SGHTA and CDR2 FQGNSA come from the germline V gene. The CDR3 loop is CASSLVAGGGTDTQYF. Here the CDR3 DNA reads TGTGCCAGCAGCTTAGTTGCGGGAGGAGGCACAGATACGCAGTATTTT.

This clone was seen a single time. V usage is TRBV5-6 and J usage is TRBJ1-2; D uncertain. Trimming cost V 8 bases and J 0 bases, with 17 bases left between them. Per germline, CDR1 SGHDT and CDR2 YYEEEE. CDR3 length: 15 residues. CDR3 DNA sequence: TGTGCCAGTCGGCCTTCCCCTCAGGCTAACTATGGCTACACCTTC. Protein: CASRPSPQANYGYTF.

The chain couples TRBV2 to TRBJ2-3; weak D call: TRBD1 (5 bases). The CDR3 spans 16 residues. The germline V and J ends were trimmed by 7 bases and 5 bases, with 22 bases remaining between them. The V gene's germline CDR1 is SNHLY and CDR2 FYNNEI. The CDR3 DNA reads TGTGCCAGCAAACCCCTCCAGGGTAGGGTTGGAGATACGCAGTATTTT. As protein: CASKPLQGRVGDTQYF.

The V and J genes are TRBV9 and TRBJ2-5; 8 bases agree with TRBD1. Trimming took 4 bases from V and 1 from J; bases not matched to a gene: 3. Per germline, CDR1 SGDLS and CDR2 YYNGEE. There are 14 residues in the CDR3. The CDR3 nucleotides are TGTGCCAGCAGCCTAACAGGGGGCCAAGAGACCCAGTACTTC. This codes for CASSLTGGQETQYF. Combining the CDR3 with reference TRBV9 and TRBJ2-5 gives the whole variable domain DSGVTQTPKHLITATGQRVTLRCSPRSGDLSVYWYQQSLDQGLQFLIQYYNGEERAKGNILERFSAQQFPDLHSELNLSSLELGDSALYFCASSLTGGQETQYFGPGTRLLVL.

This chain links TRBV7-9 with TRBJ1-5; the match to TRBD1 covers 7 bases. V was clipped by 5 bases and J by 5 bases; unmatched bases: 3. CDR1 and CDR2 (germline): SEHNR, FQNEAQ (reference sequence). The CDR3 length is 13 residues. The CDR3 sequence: CASSGQGDQPQHF. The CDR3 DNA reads TGTGCCAGCAGCGGGCAGGGGGATCAGCCCCAGCATTTT.

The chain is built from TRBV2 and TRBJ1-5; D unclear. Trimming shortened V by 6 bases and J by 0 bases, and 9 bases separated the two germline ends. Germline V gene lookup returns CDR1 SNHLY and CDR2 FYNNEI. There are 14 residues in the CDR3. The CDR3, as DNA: TGTGCCAGCAGCCAACAGATTAGCAATCAGCCCCAGCATTTT. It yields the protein CASSQQISNQPQHF.

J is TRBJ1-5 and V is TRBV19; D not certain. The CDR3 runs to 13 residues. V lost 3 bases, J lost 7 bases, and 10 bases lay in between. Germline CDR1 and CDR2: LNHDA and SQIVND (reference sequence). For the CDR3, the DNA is TGTGCCAGTAGTATGGAGGCCGACCAGCCCCAGCATTTT. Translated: CASSMEADQPQHF.

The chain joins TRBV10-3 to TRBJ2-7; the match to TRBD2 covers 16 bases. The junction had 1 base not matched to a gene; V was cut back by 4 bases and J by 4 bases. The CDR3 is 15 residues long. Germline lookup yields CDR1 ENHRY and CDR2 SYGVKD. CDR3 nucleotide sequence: TGTGCCATCAGTGCGGGACTAGCGGGAGGGTACGAGCAGTACTTC. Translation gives CAISAGLAGGYEQYF.

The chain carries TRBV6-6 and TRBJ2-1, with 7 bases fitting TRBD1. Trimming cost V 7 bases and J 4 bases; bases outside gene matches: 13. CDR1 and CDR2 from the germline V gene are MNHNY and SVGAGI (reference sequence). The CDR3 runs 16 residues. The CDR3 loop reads CASNLGQTLQYNEQFF. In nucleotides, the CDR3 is TGTGCCAGCAATTTGGGACAGACATTACAATACAATGAGCAGTTCTTC.

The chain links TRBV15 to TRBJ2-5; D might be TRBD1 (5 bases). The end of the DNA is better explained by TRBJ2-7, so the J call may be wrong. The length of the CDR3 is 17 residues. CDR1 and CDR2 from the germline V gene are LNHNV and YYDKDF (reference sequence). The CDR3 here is CATSPNPPGYNSYEQYF. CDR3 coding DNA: TGTGCCACCAGTCCTAACCCCCCAGGGTACAACTCCTACGAGCAGTACTTC.

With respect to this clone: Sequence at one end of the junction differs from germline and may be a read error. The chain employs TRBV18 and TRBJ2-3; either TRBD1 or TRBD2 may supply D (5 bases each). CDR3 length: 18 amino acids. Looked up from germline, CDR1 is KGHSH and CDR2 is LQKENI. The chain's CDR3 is CAGSSRTPQGESTDTQYF. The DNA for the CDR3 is TGTGCCGGCTCGTCCCGGACCCCCCAAGGGGAGAGCACAGATACGCAGTATTTT. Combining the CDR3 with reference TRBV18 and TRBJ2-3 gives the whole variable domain NAGVMQNPRHLVRRRGQEARLRCSPMKGHSHVYWYRQLPEEGLKFMVYLQKENIIDESGMPKERFSAEFPKEGPSILRIQQVVRGDSAAYFCAGSSRTPQGESTDTQYFGPGTRLTVL.

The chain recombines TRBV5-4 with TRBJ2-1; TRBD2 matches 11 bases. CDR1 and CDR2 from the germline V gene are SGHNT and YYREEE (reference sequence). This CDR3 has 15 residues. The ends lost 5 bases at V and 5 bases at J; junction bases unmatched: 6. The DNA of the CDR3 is TGTGCCAGCAGTCTTAGCGGGAGGGCCAACAATGAGCAGTTCTTC. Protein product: CASSLSGRANNEQFF.

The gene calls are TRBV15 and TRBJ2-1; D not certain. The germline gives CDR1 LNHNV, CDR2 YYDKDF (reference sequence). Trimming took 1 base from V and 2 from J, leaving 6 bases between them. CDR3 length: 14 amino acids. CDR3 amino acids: CATSRVAPYNEQFF. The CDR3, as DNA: TGTGCCACCAGCAGAGTTGCACCCTACAATGAGCAGTTCTTC.

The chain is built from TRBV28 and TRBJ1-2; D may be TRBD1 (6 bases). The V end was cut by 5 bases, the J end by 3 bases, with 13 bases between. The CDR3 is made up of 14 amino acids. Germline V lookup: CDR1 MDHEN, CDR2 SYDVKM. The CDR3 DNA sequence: TGTGCCAGCAGTGAGGGGGGAGGTGACTATGGCTACACCTTC. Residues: CASSEGGGDYGYTF.

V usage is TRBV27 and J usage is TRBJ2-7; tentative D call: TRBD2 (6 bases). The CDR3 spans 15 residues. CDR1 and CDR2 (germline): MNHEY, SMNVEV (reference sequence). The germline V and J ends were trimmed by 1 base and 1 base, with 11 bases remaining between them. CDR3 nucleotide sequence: TGTGCCAGCAGTTTATTTACTGGGAGGTCCTACGAGCAGTACTTC. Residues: CASSLFTGRSYEQYF.

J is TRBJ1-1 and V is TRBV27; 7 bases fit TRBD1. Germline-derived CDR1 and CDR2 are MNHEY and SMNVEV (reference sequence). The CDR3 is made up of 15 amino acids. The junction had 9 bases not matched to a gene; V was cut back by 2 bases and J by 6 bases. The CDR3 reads CASSLRRDSLAEAFF. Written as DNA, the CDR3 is TGTGCCAGCAGTTTACGAAGGGACAGTCTAGCTGAAGCTTTCTTT.